These T cell receptor beta chains were read from a single sample in a study of T cells in narcolepsy. Sequenced by immunoSEQ multiplex PCR; TCRdb stores in-frame clones only, minus some. This sample has 20,000 to 30,000 clones, with about 79% found just once. Sequences were obtained from CD45RA- memory CD4+ T cells from PBMCs. These receptors were taken from a human donor with narcolepsy. Both conserved end residues are part of each CDR3. D genes are given only for firm matches. The size field is filled for only some rows; it gives once, few, many or a size class.

V: TRBV7-3
size: -
length: 17
J: TRBJ1-2
D: TRBD1
DNA: TGTGCCAGCAGCTTTGACATAGGACAGGGGGATATCGATGGCTACACCTTC
CDR3: CASSFDIGQGDIDGYTF

V: TRBV11-3
size: -
length: 14
J: TRBJ2-7
D: -
DNA: TGTGCCAGCAGCTTAGAAGCACGGTCAGGCGAGCAGTACTTC
CDR3: CASSLEARSGEQYF

V: TRBV18
size: -
length: 16
J: TRBJ1-3
D: -
DNA: TGTGCCAGCTCACCTTCCGACGTTAGCTCTGGAAACACCATATATTTT
CDR3: CASSPSDVSSGNTIYF

V: TRBV4-2
size: -
length: 15
J: TRBJ1-1
D: -
DNA: TGTGCCAGCAGCCAAGATAGGGGCAGATTGACTGAAGCTTTCTTT
CDR3: CASSQDRGRLTEAFF

V: TRBV19
size: -
length: 14
J: TRBJ2-6
D: -
DNA: TGTGCCAGTGGGAGTACTCCTGGGGCCAACGTCCTGACTTTC
CDR3: CASGSTPGANVLTF

V: TRBV6-5
size: once
length: 16
J: TRBJ1-6
D: TRBD1
DNA: TGTGCCAGCAGTTACAGGGGACAGGGGTCAAATTCACCCCTCCACTTT
CDR3: CASSYRGQGSNSPLHF

V: TRBV28
size: -
length: 13
J: TRBJ1-1
D: -
DNA: TGTGCCAGCAGTCAAGGGACTCCCCCTGAAGCTTTCTTT
CDR3: CASSQGTPPEAFF

V: TRBV25-1
size: -
length: 15
J: TRBJ2-5
D: TRBD2
DNA: TGTGCCAGCAGCAGACTAGCGGGGTTACAAGAGACCCAGTACTTC
CDR3: CASSRLAGLQETQYF

V: TRBV5-4
size: once
length: 16
J: TRBJ2-2
D: -
DNA: TGTGCCAGCACCCCATTAGGGGGGGCGAACACCGGGGAGCTGTTTTTT
CDR3: CASTPLGGANTGELFF

V: TRBV11-3
size: -
length: 13
J: TRBJ2-1
D: -
DNA: TGTGCCAGCAGCCTTCTCTTTTTAAATGAGCAGTTCTTC
CDR3: CASSLLFLNEQFF

V: TRBV15
size: -
length: 17
J: TRBJ1-1
D: -
DNA: TGTGCCACCAGCAGAGATTCTTCGCGCAAGGGGAGCACTGAAGCTTTCTTT
CDR3: CATSRDSSRKGSTEAFF

V: TRBV19
size: -
length: 13
J: TRBJ2-1
D: -
DNA: TGTGCCAGTAGTATTGCTCGGGGGCATGAGCAGTTCTTC
CDR3: CASSIARGHEQFF

V: TRBV25-1
size: -
length: 14
J: TRBJ2-3
D: -
DNA: TGTGCCAGCCGGGAGTTCAAGGACACAGATACGCAGTATTTT
CDR3: CASREFKDTDTQYF

V: TRBV19
size: -
length: 15
J: TRBJ2-5
D: -
DNA: TGTGCCAGTAGCAAGACTACGTTTCAACAAGAGACCCAGTACTTC
CDR3: CASSKTTFQQETQYF

V: TRBV18
size: -
length: 13
J: TRBJ2-7
D: -
DNA: TGTGCCAGCTCCCCATCTGAGGGAGCGGGGCAGTACTTC
CDR3: CASSPSEGAGQYF

V: TRBV6-5
size: -
length: 15
J: TRBJ1-5
D: -
DNA: TGTGCCAGCAGTTACTCACAGGACCGCAATCAGCCCCAGCATTTT
CDR3: CASSYSQDRNQPQHF

V: TRBV5-1
size: -
length: 14
J: TRBJ1-1
D: -
DNA: TGCGCCAGCAGCCCCACTCTGACACAGGGAGCAGCTTTCTTT
CDR3: CASSPTLTQGAAFF

V: TRBV2
size: -
length: 13
J: TRBJ2-3
D: -
DNA: TGTGCCAGCAGAGGGACAGTCGGGGGTACGCAGTATTTT
CDR3: CASRGTVGGTQYF

V: TRBV23-1
size: -
length: 16
J: TRBJ2-5
D: -
DNA: TGCGCCAGCAGTCAATCGAGGGAACACCAGGGGGAGACCCAGTACTTC
CDR3: CASSQSREHQGETQYF

V: TRBV11-3
size: -
length: 15
J: TRBJ2-5
D: -
DNA: TGTGCCAGCAGCTTAGCGAATTGGGGAACGAAGACCCAGTACTTC
CDR3: CASSLANWGTKTQYF

V: TRBV5-5
size: -
length: 18
J: TRBJ1-4
D: -
DNA: TGTGCCAGCAGCCTGGGGAACGTAGGGACGGCAACTAATGAAAAACTGTTTTTT
CDR3: CASSLGNVGTATNEKLFF

V: TRBV7-9
size: -
length: 16
J: TRBJ2-2
D: -
DNA: TGTGCCAGCAGCTACACAGGGCTCGCGAACACCGGGGAGCTGTTTTTT
CDR3: CASSYTGLANTGELFF

V: TRBV7-9
size: few
length: 16
J: TRBJ1-4
D: TRBD1
DNA: TGTGCCAGCAGCTTCCAGACAGGGGGTCGGGGAGAAAAACTGTTTTTT
CDR3: CASSFQTGGRGEKLFF

V: TRBV19
size: -
length: 13
J: TRBJ2-5
D: -
DNA: TGTGCCAGTAGCACCGGGAACCAAGAGACCCAGTACTTC
CDR3: CASSTGNQETQYF

V: TRBV11-2
size: -
length: 14
J: TRBJ2-3
D: -
DNA: TGTGCCAGCAGCTTCCAGGGAGCCCCATATACGCAGTATTTT
CDR3: CASSFQGAPYTQYF